The 25 T cell receptor beta chains below were found in one sample sequenced in a study of blood T cell repertoires in COVID-19. Produced via immunoSEQ multiplex PCR; TCRdb's table is partial and in-frame only. Seen here are roughly 80,000 clones, roughly 84% observed once, and the top ten hold roughly 4%. The sequenced sample consisted of peripheral blood. Receptors were obtained from a man aged 45-65 years with acute or convalescent COVID-19.

This chain connects TRBV9 to TRBJ1-1; no definite D call. Germline CDR1 SGDLS, CDR2 YYNGEE. The CDR3 sequence is 14 residues long. Trimming left V 0 bases short and J 4 bases short, with 10 bases between. CDR3 amino acids: CASSVAGGSTEAFF. CDR3 in DNA: TGTGCCAGCAGCGTAGCAGGAGGGAGCACTGAAGCTTTCTTT.

V is TRBV5-1 and J is TRBJ2-3; TRBD1 matches 9 bases. From germline, CDR1 is SGHRS and CDR2 YFSETQ. The CDR3 spans 15 residues. V shed 0 bases, J shed 2 bases, and the junction held 1 base outside the gene matches. The CDR3, as DNA: TGCGCCAGCAGCTTGGTACAGGGGGCCACAGATACGCAGTATTTT. Its protein product is CASSLVQGATDTQYF.

This clone was counted a few times. The chain is built from TRBV30 and TRBJ1-2; 8 positions match TRBD1. The CDR3 totals 13 residues. Germline assignment: CDR1 GTSNPN and CDR2 SVGIG (reference sequence). V was pared by 3 bases and J by 6 bases, with 6 bases of the junction left unmatched. The CDR3 region has the DNA TGTGCCTGGAGGCCAGGGGGCAGGGATGGCTACACCTTC. It is translated as CAWRPGGRDGYTF.

In this sample, this clone turned up once. The chain couples TRBV19 to TRBJ2-1; weak D call: TRBD2 (5 bases). The CDR3 contains 11 residues. Between the trimmed V and J ends, which lost 7 bases and 9 bases, there was a span of 10 bases. Germline CDR1 is LNHDA and CDR2 is SQIVND (reference sequence). CDR3 nucleotides: TGTGCCAGTACGGGGAGTTTTGAGCAGTTCTTC. As protein: CASTGSFEQFF.

The V gene is TRBV5-6, the J gene TRBJ2-6; 10 positions match TRBD1. This CDR3 contains 18 residues. Trimming took 4 bases from V and 0 from J; bases not matched to a gene: 7. CDR1 SGHDT and CDR2 YYEEEE come from the germline V gene. The CDR3 here is CASSASTGGFSGANVLTF. The CDR3 nucleotides read TGTGCCAGCAGCGCCTCGACAGGGGGCTTCTCTGGGGCCAACGTCCTGACTTTC.

V usage is TRBV6-5 and J usage is TRBJ1-3, with D possibly matching TRBD1 (6 bases). Germline CDR1 is MNHEY and CDR2 is SVGAGI. The CDR3 spans 14 residues. Trimming removed 7 bases at V and 1 base at J, with 11 bases between. Here the CDR3 reads CASTAGTSGNTIYF. Written as DNA, the CDR3 is TGTGCCAGCACCGCCGGGACATCTGGAAACACCATATATTTT.

J is TRBJ2-5 and V is TRBV7-9; 10 bases fit TRBD2. V trimming: 5 bases; J trimming: 4 bases; junction bases outside the gene matches: 4. This CDR3 region has 14 residues. Per germline, CDR1 SEHNR and CDR2 FQNEAQ (reference sequence). The CDR3 protein is CASSRTSGGETQYF. CDR3 nucleotides: TGTGCCAGCAGCCGGACTAGCGGTGGAGAGACCCAGTACTTC.

This chain joins TRBV20-1 and TRBJ2-5; D not resolved. The V and J ends lost 6 bases and 5 bases respectively, with 7 bases between them. Germline V CDR1 and CDR2: DFQATT, SNEGSKA (reference sequence). The CDR3 spans 10 residues. CDR3 amino acids: CSAPRETQYF. CDR3 DNA: TGCAGTGCCCCTCGGGAGACCCAGTACTTC.

The chain combines TRBV24-1 with TRBJ2-2, with unresolved D. In germline, CDR1 is KGHDR, CDR2 SFDVKD. Trimming removed 2 bases at V and 7 bases at J, with 7 bases between. This CDR3 is built from 13 residues. CDR3 coding DNA: TGTGCCACCAGTGATTCCCCCGTCGGGGAGCTGTTTTTT. Its translation is CATSDSPVGELFF.

The CDR3 reads CASSASNSNQPQHF. CDR3 sequence (DNA): TGTGCCAGCAGTGCTAGCAATAGCAATCAGCCCCAGCATTTT. This chain uses TRBV2 with TRBJ1-5; the D is unclear. The CDR3 covers 14 residues. Germline loops: CDR1 SNHLY, CDR2 FYNNEI. V was pared by 4 bases and J by 0 bases, with 7 bases between. Based on the CDR3 plus reference TRBV2 and TRBJ1-5, the full variable domain is EPEVTQTPSHQVTQMGQEVILRCVPISNHLYFYWYRQILGQKVEFLVSFYNNEISEKSEIFDDQFSVERPDGSNFTLKIRSTKLEDSAMYFCASSASNSNQPQHFGDGTRLSIL.

The chain couples TRBV4-1 to TRBJ2-7; D call uncertain. Germline V gene sequence: CDR1 MGHRA, CDR2 YSYEKL. The CDR3 consists of 13 residues. V was pared by 2 bases and J by 7 bases, with 12 bases between. In DNA, the CDR3 is TGCGCCAGCAGCCAAAACGGATTGAGGGAGCAGTACTTC. Translation: CASSQNGLREQYF.

This chain connects TRBV4-2 to TRBJ2-1; 7 nucleotides align to TRBD1. Trimming at V came to 4 bases and at J to 6 bases, leaving 9 bases not matched to a gene. The CDR3 loop spans 15 amino acids. Germline V gene lookup returns CDR1 LGHNA and CDR2 YNFKEQ. The CDR3 protein is CASSPPRGTSNEQFF. CDR3 DNA: TGTGCCAGCAGCCCCCCCAGGGGGACGAGCAATGAGCAGTTCTTC.

The chain has TRBV6-1 and TRBJ1-1; D gene unclear. Germline V gene lookup returns CDR1 MNHNS and CDR2 SASEGT. This CDR3 region has 13 residues. Deletions cut 3 bases from V and 3 bases from J, with 8 bases between. The CDR3 sequence: CASSDRQDTEAFF. In DNA form, the CDR3 reads TGTGCCAGCAGTGACAGGCAAGACACTGAAGCTTTCTTT.

The genes are TRBV5-6 and TRBJ2-5, with a weak D call TRBD1 (6 bases). From germline, CDR1 is SGHDT and CDR2 YYEEEE. V lost 3 bases to trimming and J lost 2 bases, with 17 bases between them. The length of the CDR3 is 16 residues. In DNA form, the CDR3 reads TGTGCCAGCAGCTCGGCCGTCCAGGGGACGCAAGAGACCCAGTACTTC. This gives the protein CASSSAVQGTQETQYF.

This clone was seen a few times. This chain links TRBV30 with TRBJ1-1, with TRBD1 identical over 7 bases. Germline CDR1 is GTSNPN and CDR2 is SVGIG (reference sequence). The CDR3 sequence is 12 residues long. CDR3 bases: TGTGCACGACAGGGTTTGAACACTGAAGCTTTCTTT. Translation gives CARQGLNTEAFF.

This rearrangement joins TRBV5-6 to TRBJ1-5; possibly TRBD1 for D (5 bases). With 1 base removed from V and 5 bases from J, the gap between germline ends came to 13 bases. Germline V gene sequence: CDR1 SGHDT, CDR2 YYEEEE. CDR3 length equals 15 residues. CDR3 protein: CASSLRGRADQPQHF. The CDR3 DNA is TGTGCCAGCAGCTTGCGCGGCAGGGCAGATCAGCCCCAGCATTTT.

The rearrangement uses TRBV5-4 and TRBJ2-1; 11 bases match TRBD2. Germline CDR1 SGHNT, CDR2 YYREEE (reference sequence). V trimming: 3 bases; J trimming: 5 bases; junction bases outside the gene matches: 7. This CDR3 contains 16 residues. As DNA, the CDR3 is TGTGCCAGCAGCTCCCTACTAGCGGGAGTGCACAATGAGCAGTTCTTC. Translation gives CASSSLLAGVHNEQFF.

The genes are TRBV5-1 and TRBJ2-3; D possibly corresponds to TRBD2 (7 bases). The germline CDR1 and CDR2 sequences are SGHRS and YFSETQ. This CDR3 has 16 amino acids. V lost 3 bases and J lost 5, with 19 bases in between. The DNA of the CDR3 is TGCGCCAGCAGCTCCACTTCCGGGGGGCTAGGAGATACGCAGTATTTT. Protein sequence: CASSSTSGGLGDTQYF. The full variable domain, with the rest looked up from reference TRBV5-1 and TRBJ2-3, is KAGVTQTPRYLIKTRGQQVTLSCSPISGHRSVSWYQQTPGQGLQFLFEYFSETQRNKGNFPGRFSGRQFSNSRSEMNVSTLELGDSALYLCASSSTSGGLGDTQYFGPGTRLTVL.

V is TRBV12-3 or TRBV12-4 and J is TRBJ2-7; 9 bases fit TRBD2. With V trimmed by 7 bases and J by 3 bases, 4 bases remained unmatched. The CDR3 totals 13 residues. The CDR3, as DNA: TGTGCCAGCACGACTAGCGGCCTCTACGAGCAGTACTTC. It yields the protein CASTTSGLYEQYF.

The V gene is TRBV7-2, the J gene TRBJ2-7, with D tentatively TRBD1 (6 bases). The germline gives CDR1 SGHTA, CDR2 FQGNSA. The V and J ends lost 5 bases and 6 bases respectively, with 14 bases between them. The CDR3 covers 13 residues. The CDR3 DNA reads TGTGCCAGCAGCCCATACCAGGGGCGCGAGCAGTACTTC. Translating it yields CASSPYQGREQYF.

This chain joins TRBV18 and TRBJ2-7; weak D call: TRBD2 (5 bases). Looked up from germline, CDR1 is KGHSH and CDR2 is LQKENI. The CDR3 loop spans 19 amino acids. V was clipped by 0 bases and J by 3 bases, with 24 bases between them. CDR3: CASSPPVDLESFSHYEQYF. In DNA, the CDR3 is TGTGCCAGCTCACCACCGGTGGACTTAGAATCCTTTTCTCACTACGAGCAGTACTTC.

The chain couples TRBV2 to TRBJ2-4; 7 bases fit TRBD1. The CDR3 totals 15 residues. CDR1 and CDR2 (germline): SNHLY, FYNNEI. V lost 3 bases to trimming and J lost 7 bases; unmatched junction nucleotides: 9. The DNA of the CDR3 is TGTGCCAGCAGTGATCGAAGGGGGACAGCCAACATTCAGTACTTC. Encoded protein: CASSDRRGTANIQYF.

This sequence joins TRBV5-1 and TRBJ2-7; D not resolved. The germline gives CDR1 SGHRS, CDR2 YFSETQ. The CDR3 covers 14 residues. Trimming left V 0 bases short and J 2 bases short, with 9 bases between. The CDR3 reads CASSLEAGPYEQYF. CDR3 nucleotide sequence: TGCGCCAGCAGCTTGGAGGCAGGCCCCTACGAGCAGTACTTC.

The V gene is TRBV7-9, the J gene TRBJ1-1, with D possibly matching TRBD1 (5 bases). This CDR3 contains 13 residues. The germline V gene has CDR1 SEHNR and CDR2 FQNEAQ (reference sequence). Trimming pared 2 bases from V and 8 bases from J, leaving 12 bases between. As DNA, the CDR3 is TGTGCCAGCAGCTTACAAGAACAGGTAGAAGCTTTCTTT. This codes for CASSLQEQVEAFF.

The chain has TRBV5-1 and TRBJ2-3, with D perhaps TRBD1 (6 bases). Germline lookup yields CDR1 SGHRS and CDR2 YFSETQ. There are 16 residues in the CDR3. Trimming removed 2 bases from V and 3 bases from J, with 16 bases in between. CDR3 sequence: CASSLWDNLGTDTQYF. The DNA for the CDR3 is TGCGCCAGCAGCTTATGGGACAACCTCGGTACAGATACGCAGTATTTT.